This T cell receptor beta chain derives from a study of T-cell reconstitution after alpha-beta-depleted transplantation in children. This clonotype was counted a few times. Preparation of the TCRbeta library involved a method that used unique molecular identifiers. TCRdb reprocessed the PCR reads with MiXCR, giving one entry per CDR3 protein. The sample records roughly 500,000 distinct CDR3 sequences, approximately 29% being singletons. Trimming took off 3 bases at V and 2 bases at J, with 13 bases between the two ends. The CDR3 totals 15 residues. The germline CDR1 and CDR2 sequences are SEHNR and FQNEAQ (reference sequence).

Sequenced here: PBMCs from the stem cell graft donor, sampled from the stem cell graft. The chain links TRBV7-9 to TRBJ1-1, with D possibly matching TRBD1 (6 bases). This sequence originates from a human donor who donated a stem cell graft to a child with aplastic anemia. The CDR3: CASSFLGAINTEAFF. DNA for the CDR3: TGTGCCAGCAGCTTTCTGGGGGCCATTAACACTGAAGCTTTCTTT.